This TCR beta chain was documented in a study of T cell changes during pregnancy in multiple sclerosis. Assay used: immunoSEQ multiplex PCR; TCRdb lists only in-frame clones, some missing. The sample includes more than 35,000 clones, around 92% of them seen just once. The sample here was CD4+ T cells from peripheral blood mononuclear cells, taken in the third trimester of pregnancy. The receptor was isolated from a female donor in good health, enrolled as a control in a pregnancy study.

The CDR3 DNA reads as TGCGCCAGCAGCTCCGAGCCAGGGGTACCCAAGAAGACCCAGTACTTC. The encoded protein is CASSSEPGVPKKTQYF. The chain employs TRBV5-1 and TRBJ2-5; tentatively, D is TRBD1 (6 bases). The germline V gene has CDR1 SGHRS and CDR2 YFSETQ. The V gene lost 3 bases and the J gene lost 6 bases, with 21 bases spanning the gap. The CDR3 is 16 amino acids. Full variable domain (outside the CDR3, taken from reference TRBV5-1 and TRBJ2-5): KAGVTQTPRYLIKTRGQQVTLSCSPISGHRSVSWYQQTPGQGLQFLFEYFSETQRNKGNFPGRFSGRQFSNSRSEMNVSTLELGDSALYLCASSSEPGVPKKTQYFGPGTRLLVL.